Presented here are 20 T cell receptor beta chains from one specimen sequenced in a study of T cells in women clearing cervical HPV infection. The assay was immunoSEQ multiplex PCR, and TCRdb's table has in-frame clones only and misses some. Recorded for this sample: roughly 48,000 clones. The sample taken for sequencing was blood buffy coat. Receptor source: a woman between 18 and 70 years old with a cervical HPV16 infection that either progressed to CIN3+ or cleared (not recorded which).

A note on this clone: From the germline J gene comes the end of the CDR3, since the read stops 3 residues before it. This sequence joins TRBV7-2 and TRBJ2-2, with D possibly being TRBD1 (6 bases). Germline V gene data show CDR1 as SGHTA and CDR2 as FQGNSA. V dropped 2 bases and J dropped 4 bases, with 11 bases sitting between them. The CDR3 extends over 15 amino acids. CDR3 sequence: CASSLLGAPTGELFF. CDR3 bases read: TGTGCCAGCAGCTTATTGGGGGCGCCCACCGGGGAG.

Note on this clone: The read ends 3 residues before the CDR3 terminus; that terminus is restored from the germline J gene. V usage is TRBV7-3 and J usage is TRBJ2-5; D remains unclear. Germline values: CDR1 SGHTA, CDR2 FQGTGA. The CDR3 sequence is 13 residues long. V lost 3 bases and J lost 4, with 9 bases in between. The CDR3 region is CASSLWAAETQYF. Partial CDR3 DNA: TGTGCCAGCAGCTTGTGGGCCGCAGAGACC.

Turning to this clone: Read data end 3 residues before the CDR3 end; the end is taken from the germline J gene. This chain uses TRBV5-1 with TRBJ2-3; TRBD1 aligns across 9 bases. V shed 7 bases, J shed 1 base, and the junction held 10 bases outside the gene matches. CDR1 and CDR2 (germline): SGHRS, YFSETQ. The CDR3 runs to 16 residues. CDR3 region: CASGKGQGLGTDTQYF. CDR3 DNA, as far as it was read: TGCGCCAGCGGCAAGGGACAGGGCCTCGGCACAGATACG.

Note on this clone: The read gets to within 3 residues of the CDR3 end, and the germline J gene fills in the rest. V gene TRBV19 combines with J gene TRBJ2-7; TRBD2 is a possible D gene (7 bases). Trimming took off 10 bases at V and 3 bases at J, with 13 bases between the two ends. The CDR3 totals 12 residues. Germline CDR1 and CDR2: LNHDA and SQIVND (reference sequence). The part of the CDR3 DNA that was read is TGTGCCACCCAAAGGGGGGGCTACGAG. Amino acids: CATQRGGYE. The whole CDR3 protein reads CATQRGGYEQYF.

About this clone: The CDR3 end lies 3 residues beyond the end of the read and is filled in from the germline J gene. J is TRBJ2-5 and V is TRBV30; D is undetermined. CDR3 size: 13 residues. Germline lookup yields CDR1 GTSNPN and CDR2 SVGIG (reference sequence). V lost 2 bases and J lost 5, with 12 bases in between. Partial CDR3 DNA: TGTGCCTGGAGTTCCTCTTTCAGGGAGACC. Residues: CAWSSSFRET. The whole CDR3 sequence is CAWSSSFRETQYF.

Concerning this clone itself: The read finishes 3 residues shy of the CDR3 end, and the germline J gene is used to complete it. The chain links TRBV20-1 to TRBJ2-5; 8 positions agree with TRBD2. Germline loops: CDR1 DFQATT, CDR2 SNEGSKA (reference sequence). V lost 3 bases, J lost 5 bases, and 8 bases stayed unmatched. The CDR3 contains 14 residues. The CDR3 DNA, read in part, is TGCAGTGCTAGTGGACTAGCCCTGAGGGAGACC. Protein product: CSASGLALRET. The entire CDR3 reads CSASGLALRETQYF.

With respect to this clone: Sequencing ends 3 residues short of the CDR3 end; the germline J gene provides the rest. This chain connects TRBV19 to TRBJ1-6; tentative D call: TRBD1 (6 bases). CDR1 LNHDA and CDR2 SQIVND come from the germline V gene (reference sequence). This CDR3 has 16 residues. V was shortened by 6 bases and J by 0 bases, with 12 bases between the two germline ends. CDR3 sequence reads: CASRTQGGSYNSPLHF. CDR3 bases read: TGTGCCAGTAGGACACAGGGAGGCTCCTATAATTCACCC.

Details on this clone: The read stops 3 residues short of the end of the CDR3; the missing end is completed from the germline J gene. The chain joins TRBV6-2 or TRBV6-3 to TRBJ1-2; the D gene is possibly TRBD1 (5 bases). CDR1 is MNHEY, CDR2 SVGEGT, per germline. V shed 4 bases and J shed 6 bases, with 18 bases lying between them. CDR3 size: 15 residues. CDR3 residues: CASSFPVGGTNGYTF. The CDR3 DNA, read in part, is TGTGCCAGCAGTTTCCCCGTTGGGGGGACTAATGGC.

With regard to this clone: The CDR3 end is not reached by the read, which stops 3 residues before it; the germline J gene fills it in. The rearrangement uses TRBV7-9 and TRBJ1-1; tentative D call: TRBD1 (5 bases). The CDR3 is 15 residues long. Trimming took 2 bases from V and 1 from J, leaving 11 bases between them. Germline CDR1 SEHNR, CDR2 FQNEAQ (reference sequence). The covered CDR3 bases are TGTGCCAGCAGCTTAAGTTTCGGGGGGAACACTGAA. It is translated as CASSLSFGGNTE. The CDR3 in its entirety is CASSLSFGGNTEAFF.

Points on this clone: The CDR3 end falls 3 residues outside the read, so it is completed with the germline J gene. This chain uses TRBV7-2 with TRBJ2-7; D uncertain. The germline V gene encodes CDR1 SGHTA and CDR2 FQGNSA. CDR3 length equals 13 residues. V lost 3 bases and J 0 bases, leaving 6 bases between the germline ends. The sequenced part of the CDR3 DNA is TGTGCCAGCAGCTTTCACAGCTCCTACGAG. It is translated as CASSFHSSYE. The entire CDR3 protein reads CASSFHSSYEQYF. The full variable domain, its missing parts supplied by reference TRBV7-2 and TRBJ2-7, is GAGVSQSPSNKVTEKGKDVELRCDPISGHTALYWYRQSLGQGLEFLIYFQGNSAPDKSGLPSDRFSAERTGGSVSTLTIQRTQQEDSAVYLCASSFHSSYEQYFGPGTRLTVT.

Comments on this clone: The CDR3 is cut off 3 residues early in the read; its end comes from the germline J gene. The chain is built from TRBV23-1 and TRBJ1-1; tentative D call: TRBD1 (5 bases). TRBV23-1 is filed as an ORF, its function uncertain. CDR3 size: 14 residues. Trimming stripped 0 bases from V and 5 bases from J, with 10 bases between. CDR3 residues: CASSQSRRGTEAFF. The sequenced CDR3 bases are TGCGCCAGCAGTCAATCCCGTCGGGGGACTGAA.

Remarks on this clone: The CDR3 goes on 3 residues after the read ends, and that part is filled in from the germline J gene. This chain joins TRBV5-1 and TRBJ1-2, with D possibly TRBD1 on 5 matching bases. V shed 4 bases and J shed 2 bases, with 9 bases lying between them. The CDR3 is 13 residues long. Germline V lookup: CDR1 SGHRS, CDR2 YFSETQ. The DNA read from the CDR3 is TGCGCCAGCAGCCTGACAGCAAACTATGGC. This encodes CASSLTANYG. The whole CDR3 reads CASSLTANYGYTF.

As for this clone: The read is 3 residues too short to cover the CDR3 end, so that end is filled in from the germline J gene. The V and J genes are TRBV12-3 or TRBV12-4 and TRBJ2-7, with TRBD1 as a possible D gene (6 bases). This CDR3 comprises 14 residues. Trimming cost V 2 bases and J 3 bases, with 11 bases left between them. The CDR3 sequence: CASSLRGRGYEQYF. The CDR3 bases that were read are TGTGCCAGCAGTTTAAGGGGGAGAGGCTACGAG.

On this clone: The observed sequence ends 3 residues before the CDR3 terminus, with the missing tail filled in from the germline J gene. This chain connects TRBV28 to TRBJ1-5, with 7 bases lining up with TRBD1. CDR3 size: 13 residues. Germline V gives CDR1 MDHEN, CDR2 SYDVKM. After removal of 6 bases from V and 5 bases from J, the junction contained 4 bases not matched to a gene. CDR3 DNA (partial): TGTGCCAGCAGCGACAGGGTGGATCAGCCC. Translating it yields CASSDRVDQP. The whole CDR3 is CASSDRVDQPQHF.

About this clone itself: The sequenced fragment ends 3 residues before the CDR3 boundary, so the rest is inferred from the germline J gene. This chain connects TRBV15 to TRBJ2-7; D is undetermined. Germline V gene lookup returns CDR1 LNHNV and CDR2 YYDKDF (reference sequence). The V gene lost 2 bases and the J gene lost 6 bases, with 14 bases spanning the gap. The CDR3 has 14 residues. The CDR3: CATSRKIREVEQYF. The CDR3 DNA, read in part, is TGTGCCACCAGCAGAAAAATTCGAGAGGTCGAG.

On this clone: Coverage ceases 3 residues before the CDR3 finishes, and the germline J gene fills in the end. The chain carries TRBV20-1 and TRBJ2-1; unclear D gene. In germline, CDR1 is DFQATT, CDR2 SNEGSKA (reference sequence). The CDR3 spans 11 residues. Deletions cut 1 base from V and 8 bases from J, with 6 bases between. This CDR3 is CSARGTYEQFF. CDR3 DNA (partial): TGCAGTGCTAGAGGCACTTATGAG.

CDR3 DNA, as far as it was read: TGTGCCAGCAGTTTAGTCAGCAATGAG. This encodes CASSLVSNE. The whole CDR3 region reads CASSLVSNEQFF. The rearrangement joins TRBV12-3 or TRBV12-4 to TRBJ2-1; D remains ambiguous. From the germline J gene comes the end of the CDR3, since the read stops 3 residues before it. Trimming removed 1 base at V and 6 bases at J, with 4 bases between. The CDR3 totals 12 residues.

On this clone: Sequencing ends 3 residues short of the CDR3 end; the germline J gene provides the rest. The J gene is TRBJ2-7, the V gene TRBV6-2 or TRBV6-3, with D unresolved. Trimming cost V 4 bases and J 6 bases, with 7 bases left between them. This CDR3 spans 11 amino acids. Germline CDR1 is MNHEY and CDR2 is SVGEGT. Incomplete CDR3 DNA: TGTGCCAGCAGTTTTCCCGGCGAG. This gives the protein CASSFPGE. The full CDR3 reads CASSFPGEQYF.

The CDR3 bases that were read are TGTGCCAGTGGCAATACCGGGACAGGGGCGGGCGAG. Translated: CASGNTGTGAGE. The CDR3 in its entirety is CASGNTGTGAGEQYF. The chain combines TRBV19 with TRBJ2-7, with 10 bases lining up with TRBD1. Read sequence stops 3 residues before the CDR3 end, and the germline J gene provides the missing end. The germline V gene has CDR1 LNHDA and CDR2 SQIVND (reference sequence). Trimming removed 8 bases from V and 6 bases from J; junction bases left unmatched: 13. The CDR3 sequence is 15 residues long.

In regard to this clone: Read sequence stops 3 residues before the CDR3 end, and the germline J gene provides the missing end. The chain links TRBV19 to TRBJ2-1; tentative D call: TRBD2 (5 bases). The CDR3 runs to 15 residues. The germline V gene encodes CDR1 LNHDA and CDR2 SQIVND (reference sequence). V dropped 1 base and J dropped 0 bases, with 7 bases sitting between them. The CDR3 reads CASSIARGSYNEQFF. The CDR3 bases that were read are TGTGCCAGTAGTATAGCCCGGGGCTCCTACAATGAG.